This T cell receptor beta chain appears in the sequencing data of a study of T cell responses to AZD1222 COVID-19 vaccine. Findings and caveats of the study: Among vaccine-associated CD4 TCRs, coverage spanned spike, with dominance at 160-218 and 743-854. Seropositive AZD1222 recipients at baseline numbered only five to seven. No day 14 peak samples; only post-peak repertoires were characterized. Following two doses of AZD1222, Spike-specific TCR breadth and depth rose.

Germline CDR1 and CDR2: SGHTA and FQGNSA. The CDR3 is 14 amino acids. Trimming took off 5 bases at V and 6 bases at J, with 16 bases between the two ends. Of note for this clone: The antigen remains undetermined.

The protocol was immunoSEQ multiplex PCR, while the TCRdb copy is restricted to in-frame clones and leaves out a portion. The data hold 95,000 to 150,000 clones, with about 90% observed a single time. The starting material was peripheral blood, obtained on day 0 of AZD1222 vaccination. This chain connects TRBV7-2 to TRBJ1-2, with D unclear. The receptor was derived from an adult in good health. CDR3 sequence reads: CASSMLVSTDGYTF. The DNA of the CDR3 is TGTGCCAGCAGCATGCTGGTTAGTACGGATGGCTACACCTTC.